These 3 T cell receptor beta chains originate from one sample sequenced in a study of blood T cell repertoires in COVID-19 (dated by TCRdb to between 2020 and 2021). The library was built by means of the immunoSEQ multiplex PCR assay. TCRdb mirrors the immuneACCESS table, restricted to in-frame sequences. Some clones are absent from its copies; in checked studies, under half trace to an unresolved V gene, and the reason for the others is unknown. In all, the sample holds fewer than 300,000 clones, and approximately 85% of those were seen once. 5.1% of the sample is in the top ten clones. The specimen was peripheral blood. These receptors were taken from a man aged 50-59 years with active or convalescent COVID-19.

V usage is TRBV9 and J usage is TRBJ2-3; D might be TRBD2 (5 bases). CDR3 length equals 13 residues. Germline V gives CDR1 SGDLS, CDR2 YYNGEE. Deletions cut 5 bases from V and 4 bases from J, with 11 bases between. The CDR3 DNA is TGTGCCAGCAGTACTAGATTTTCAGATACGCAGTATTTT. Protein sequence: CASSTRFSDTQYF.

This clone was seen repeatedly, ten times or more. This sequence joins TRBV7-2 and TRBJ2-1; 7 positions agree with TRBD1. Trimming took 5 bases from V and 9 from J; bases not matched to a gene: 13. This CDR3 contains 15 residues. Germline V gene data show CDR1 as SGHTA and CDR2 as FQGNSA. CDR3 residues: CASSTRDREGGEQFF. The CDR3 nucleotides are TGTGCCAGCAGCACCCGCGACAGGGAAGGTGGTGAGCAGTTCTTC.

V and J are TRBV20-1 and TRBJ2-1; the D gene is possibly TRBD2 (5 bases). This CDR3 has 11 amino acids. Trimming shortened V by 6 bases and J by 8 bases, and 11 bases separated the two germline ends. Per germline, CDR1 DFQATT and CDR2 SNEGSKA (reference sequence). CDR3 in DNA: TGCAGTGCCTCTAGCATCCATGAGCAGTTCTTC. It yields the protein CSASSIHEQFF.